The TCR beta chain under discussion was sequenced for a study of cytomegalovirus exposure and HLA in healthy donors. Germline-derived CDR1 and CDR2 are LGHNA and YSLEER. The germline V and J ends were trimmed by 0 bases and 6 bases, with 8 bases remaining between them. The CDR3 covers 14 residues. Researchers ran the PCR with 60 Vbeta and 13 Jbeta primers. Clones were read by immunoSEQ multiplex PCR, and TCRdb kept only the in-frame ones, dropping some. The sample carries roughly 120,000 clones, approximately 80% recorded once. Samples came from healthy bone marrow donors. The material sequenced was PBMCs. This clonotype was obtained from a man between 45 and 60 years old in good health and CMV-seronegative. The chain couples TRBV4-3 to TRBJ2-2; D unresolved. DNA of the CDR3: TGCGCCAGCAGCCAAGAGAGGCTAGCCGGGGAGCTGTTTTTT. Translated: CASSQERLAGELFF.